The entry below gives a single TCR beta chain sequence along with its context. The sample comes from a study of T cell responses to AZD1222 COVID-19 vaccine. Trimming removed 5 bases at V and 8 bases at J, with 12 bases between. The CDR3 totals 12 residues. Germline V gene data show CDR1 as SGHAT and CDR2 as FQDESV (reference sequence). Only in-frame clones appear in the TCRdb table, and some are missing; sequencing was by immunoSEQ multiplex PCR. Altogether about 130,000 clones are present, more than 85% being singletons, with the ten largest covering about 1.9%. The sequencing used peripheral blood, collected 28 days after the second AZD1222 dose. This rearrangement joins TRBV11-1 to TRBJ1-2, with a tentative D call TRBD1 (6 bases). The clonotype was recovered from an adult who received the AZD1222 COVID-19 vaccine. The chain's CDR3 is CASSAHRDGYTF. CDR3 bases: TGTGCCAGCAGCGCCCACAGGGACGGCTACACCTTC.